This T cell receptor (beta chain) originates from a study of blood T cell repertoires in COVID-19. The wider study: The United States, Italy and Spain provided the acute and convalescent COVID-19 samples.

This CDR3 contains 16 residues. V lost 5 bases to trimming and J lost 2 bases, with 17 bases between them. The V gene's germline CDR1 is SNHLY and CDR2 FYNNEI. This table comes from immunoSEQ multiplex PCR, and its TCRdb copy is limited to in-frame clones, with some not included. Here the sample spans roughly 58,000 clones, about 81% being singletons. Input material: peripheral blood. The chain couples TRBV2 to TRBJ2-3; weak D call: TRBD2 (7 bases). This sequence was found in a man aged 60-69 years with COVID-19, enrolled during active disease. The CDR3 bases are TGTGCCAGCAGTTGGGGGGGCGGGAGTTTCACAGATACGCAGTATTTT. Residues: CASSWGGGSFTDTQYF.